The rows below give T cell receptor beta chains drawn from one sample of a study of blood T cell repertoires in COVID-19. Clones were sequenced by immunoSEQ multiplex PCR, and TCRdb holds only the in-frame ones, with some missing. This sample has 270,000 or so clones, with 88% found just once. The sequencing input was PBMCs or T cells enriched from blood (not recorded which). The source of these receptors is a woman in her thirties or forties with acute COVID-19. Both conserved end residues are part of each CDR3. Fields, in order: V gene, clone size, D gene, J gene, CDR3 DNA, CDR3 protein. D genes are given only for firm matches. Clone size is given for some rows only: seen once, a few or many times, or a class if the clone is expanded.

TRBV13	.	TRBD1	TRBJ2-7	TGTGCCAGCAGGGAGGGACAGGGCCTTTACGAGCAGTACTTC	CASREGQGLYEQYF
TRBV19	.	.	TRBJ2-2	TGTGCCACCCGCAGGGTAGCGAACACCGGGGAGCTGTTTTTT	CATRRVANTGELFF
TRBV11-2	.	TRBD1	TRBJ1-4	TGTGCCAGCAGCACTGGACAGGGGGCCGAAAAACTGTTTTTT	CASSTGQGAEKLFF
TRBV30	.	.	TRBJ1-5	TGTGCCTGGAGTGCCGGGTTTCAGCCCCAGCATTTT	CAWSAGFQPQHF
TRBV19	.	.	TRBJ1-4	TGTGCCAGTAGTATCGACAGTGCAACTAATGAAAAACTGTTTTTT	CASSIDSATNEKLFF
TRBV15	.	.	TRBJ1-4	TGTGCCACCAGCACGCCATCCGGGACTAGGCTTGAAAAACTGTTTTTT	CATSTPSGTRLEKLFF
TRBV7-8	.	TRBD2	TRBJ2-3	TGTGCCAGCAGCCAACTAGCGCTAAGCACAGATACGCAGTATTTT	CASSQLALSTDTQYF
TRBV5-1	.	TRBD2	TRBJ2-5	TGCGCCAGCAGCTTGACGGGCGGGAGAGAGACCCAGTACTTC	CASSLTGGRETQYF
TRBV6-5	.	TRBD1	TRBJ1-1	TGTGCCAGCAGTTGGTTGACAGGGGCGAACACTGAAGCTTTCTTT	CASSWLTGANTEAFF
TRBV29-1	.	.	TRBJ2-3	TGCAGCGTCTCCAGCGGCACTAGCACAGATACGCAGTATTTT	CSVSSGTSTDTQYF
TRBV6-5	.	TRBD2	TRBJ2-5	TGTGCCAGCAGTTACCTGTCTAGCGGGTCAAAAGAGACCCAGTACTTC	CASSYLSSGSKETQYF
TRBV24-1	.	.	TRBJ2-2	TGTGCCACCAGTGACAACAGGGTAAACACCGGGGAGCTGTTTTTT	CATSDNRVNTGELFF
TRBV4-1	.	TRBD2	TRBJ2-2	TGCGCCAGCAGCCAAGATCTAGCGGGAGGGCCGGGCACCGGGGAGCTGTTTTTT	CASSQDLAGGPGTGELFF
TRBV5-1	.	.	TRBJ1-1	TGCGCCAGCAGCTCTTCAGGGGTAAGGACTGAAGCTTTCTTT	CASSSSGVRTEAFF
TRBV19	.	TRBD1	TRBJ1-2	TGTGCCAGTAGTATAGATGGGACAGGAGGCTATGGCTACACCTTC	CASSIDGTGGYGYTF
TRBV28	.	TRBD1	TRBJ1-2	TGTGCCAGCAGTCCCGGGACAGCCAGTAACTATGGCTACACCTTC	CASSPGTASNYGYTF
TRBV5-5	.	.	TRBJ1-5	TGTGCCAGCAGCGCCGGGACTGGGAATCAGCCCCAGCATTTT	CASSAGTGNQPQHF
TRBV3-1/TRBV3-2	.	.	TRBJ1-2	TGTGCCAGCAGCCAACCCGGAGGGGTAGGTGGCTACACCTTC	CASSQPGGVGGYTF
TRBV9	.	.	TRBJ2-3	TGTGCCAGCAGCGTTGCGCCGGAGGATACGCAGTATTTT	CASSVAPEDTQYF
TRBV18	.	.	TRBJ2-5	TGTGCCAGCTCCCCGGGAACAGCTCAAGAGACCCAGTACTTC	CASSPGTAQETQYF
TRBV27	.	.	TRBJ2-3	TGTGCCAGCAGCCCCACTAGAACAGATACGCAGTATTTT	CASSPTRTDTQYF
TRBV11-2	once	TRBD1	TRBJ1-1	TGTGCCAGCAGCGCTTCAGGGGGCACTGAAGCTTTCTTT	CASSASGGTEAFF
TRBV2	.	.	TRBJ2-5	TGTGCCCTACGAGAGACCCAGTACTTC	CALRETQYF
TRBV4-1	.	TRBD2	TRBJ2-7	TGCGCCAGCAGCCAAGTTCCCCTAGCGGGACTTCAGGCCTACGAGCAGTACTTC	CASSQVPLAGLQAYEQYF
TRBV2	.	TRBD1	TRBJ1-2	TGTGCCAGCAGTGAGGGACAGGGGGTTATCTATGGCTACACCTTC	CASSEGQGVIYGYTF
TRBV29-1	.	TRBD1	TRBJ1-2	TGCAGCGCTCGGACAGGCGGTTCATATGGCTACACCTTC	CSARTGGSYGYTF
TRBV18	.	TRBD1	TRBJ1-1	TGTGCCAGCTCGGACAGGGGAAGGGCTTTCTTT	CASSDRGRAFF
TRBV13	.	.	TRBJ1-2	TGTGCCAGCAGCTTAGACGGGTTCTATGGCTACACCTTC	CASSLDGFYGYTF
TRBV6-5	.	.	TRBJ1-1	TGTGCCAGCACCACAGTATCGGGAACTGAAGCTTTCTTT	CASTTVSGTEAFF
TRBV5-8	once	TRBD1	TRBJ2-6	TGTGCCAGCGTCGGCTGGACAGGGGGGCTTGCCTCTGGGGCCAACGTCCTGACTTTC	CASVGWTGGLASGANVLTF
TRBV11-3	.	.	TRBJ1-1	TGTGCCAGCAGCTTAGCGGCAGGGAGGAGGAACACTGAAGCTTTCTTT	CASSLAAGRRNTEAFF
TRBV28	once	.	TRBJ1-6	TGTGCCAGCAGCATCTTTCTCGTACGGGAGGGTGGCTCACCCCTCCACTTT	CASSIFLVREGGSPLHF
TRBV4-1	.	.	TRBJ2-2	TGCGCCAGCAGCCAAGGACTAGAGAACACCGGGGAGCTGTTTTTT	CASSQGLENTGELFF
TRBV14	.	TRBD1	TRBJ2-1	TGTGCCAGCAGAACAGGGGGTATAAGCAATGAGCAGTTCTTC	CASRTGGISNEQFF
TRBV18	once	.	TRBJ2-2	TGTGCCAGCGCGGCAGGGGTCACCGGGGAGCTGTTTTTT	CASAAGVTGELFF
TRBV21-1	.	.	TRBJ2-5	TGTGCCAGCAGCGCCCGACAGGGGGTCTTAAAAGAGACCCAGTACTTC	CASSARQGVLKETQYF
TRBV6-2/TRBV6-3	.	.	TRBJ2-3	TGTGCCAGCAGTTACGAGGAGATTAGCACAGATACGCAGTATTTT	CASSYEEISTDTQYF
TRBV6-5	.	TRBD2	TRBJ2-1	TGTGCCACAAGGGGGCGGGAGGGCAGCAATGAGCAGTTCTTC	CATRGREGSNEQFF
TRBV5-5	.	.	TRBJ2-2	TGTGCCAGCAGCTTGCGGGCAGGGGGGACCGGGGAGCTGTTTTTT	CASSLRAGGTGELFF
TRBV19	.	TRBD1	TRBJ2-2	TGTGCCAGTGGCGGACAGGGGACGAACACCGGGGAGCTGTTTTTT	CASGGQGTNTGELFF
TRBV9	.	.	TRBJ1-6	TGTGCCAGCAGGGGCCGGGCGACAGGCAATTCACCCCTCCACTTT	CASRGRATGNSPLHF
TRBV6-2/TRBV6-3	.	.	TRBJ2-5	TGTGCCAGCAGTTACCGGGCTAGCGTCGAAGAGACCCAGTACTTC	CASSYRASVEETQYF
TRBV29-1	few	.	TRBJ1-1	TGCAGCGTTAGCCTTAAGCTCGTCGACACTGAAGCTTTCTTT	CSVSLKLVDTEAFF
TRBV5-1	.	.	TRBJ1-1	TGCGCCAGCACCCTGTTCGGGGGGCGGCGGAACACTGAAGCTTTCTTT	CASTLFGGRRNTEAFF
TRBV28	.	.	TRBJ2-5	TGTGCCAGCAGTCCCTTTAGGACAGTTGCAGAGACCCAGTACTTC	CASSPFRTVAETQYF
TRBV10-1	.	TRBD2	TRBJ2-1	TGCGCCAGCAGTGGGCCGGGACTAGCGGGCGGGAGTGAGCAGTTCTTC	CASSGPGLAGGSEQFF
TRBV4-1	.	.	TRBJ1-2	TGCGCCAGCAGCCAAATCAGTAACTATGGCTACACCTTC	CASSQISNYGYTF
TRBV5-5	.	TRBD2	TRBJ2-2	TGTGCCAGCAGCTCCCTTGCGGGAGGGCCGATCGGGGAGCTGTTTTTT	CASSSLAGGPIGELFF
TRBV20-1	once	.	TRBJ1-2	TGCAGTGCTAGAGTGCCGCAGACCTTC	CSARVPQTF
TRBV5-6	.	.	TRBJ2-1	TGTGCCAGCAGCAAAGGGACTCCCGAGCAGTTCTTC	CASSKGTPEQFF
TRBV7-2	once	.	TRBJ2-3	TGTGCCAGCAGCTACTTAGGACATCAGCAGTATTTT	CASSYLGHQQYF